A selection of T cell receptor beta chains follows, all from one sample in a study of graft-versus-host responses after intestinal transplantation. Their specific antigens are unknown. Sequenced by immunoSEQ multiplex PCR; TCRdb stores in-frame clones only, minus some. The top ten hold roughly 0.22% of the sample, which has 30,000 to 40,000 clones, approximately 94% seen once. The sample consisted of unstimulated CD4+ T cells sorted from spleen or lymph node cells, taken before transplant. The source is a human donor who was the organ donor for an intestinal transplant. CDR3s include the opening cysteine and the closing phenylalanine or tryptophan. The D gene is left open where the match is weak. Size tells how often a clone was seen (once, few, many) or the class of an expanded clone, and some rows leave it out.

v_call,j_call,clone_size,d_call,cdr3_aa,cdr3_nt
TRBV28,TRBJ1-2,.,TRBD1,CASSTHPSQGAHGYTF,TGTGCCAGCAGTACCCATCCCTCACAGGGGGCGCATGGCTACACCTTC
TRBV7-8,TRBJ2-5,.,TRBD2,CASSAKRGSQETQYF,TGTGCCAGCAGCGCGAAGCGGGGGAGCCAAGAGACCCAGTACTTC
TRBV5-5,TRBJ1-2,.,TRBD1,CASSTGGYGYTF,TGTGCCAGCAGCACAGGGGGCTATGGCTACACCTTC
TRBV5-1,TRBJ2-4,.,.,CASSAEQGELIAKNIQYF,TGCGCCAGCAGCGCGGAACAGGGTGAACTAATAGCCAAAAACATTCAGTACTTC
TRBV5-4,TRBJ2-6,.,.,CASSLGTNSGANVLTF,TGTGCCAGCAGCTTGGGGACCAACTCTGGGGCCAACGTCCTGACTTTC
TRBV19,TRBJ1-4,.,.,CASSRQANDEKLFF,TGTGCCAGTAGCCGACAGGCTAATGATGAAAAACTGTTTTTT
TRBV4-3,TRBJ1-1,.,.,CASSQDRGRNTEAFF,TGCGCCAGCAGCCAAGATCGGGGCAGGAACACTGAAGCTTTCTTT
TRBV9,TRBJ1-1,.,.,CASSLLGQQNTEAFF,TGTGCCAGCAGCCTTCTCGGACAGCAGAACACTGAAGCTTTCTTT
TRBV4-3,TRBJ2-3,.,.,CASSQEREVYTSTDTQYF,TGCGCCAGCAGCCAAGAAAGGGAGGTCTACACTAGCACAGATACGCAGTATTTT
TRBV7-9,TRBJ2-5,.,TRBD2,CASSLAPHGRGGSETQYF,TGTGCCAGCAGCTTAGCCCCACATGGGCGGGGGGGCTCTGAGACCCAGTACTTC
TRBV5-1,TRBJ1-6,.,.,CASSFTGQTLHF,TGCGCCAGCAGCTTTACGGGCCAAACCCTCCACTTT
TRBV7-8,TRBJ1-2,.,.,CASSLHPRTATNYGYTF,TGTGCCAGCAGCTTGCACCCCAGGACAGCCACTAACTATGGCTACACCTTC
TRBV28,TRBJ1-2,.,.,CASIPPRGRGYTF,TGTGCCAGCATCCCTCCACGGGGACGTGGCTACACCTTC
TRBV9,TRBJ1-4,.,.,CASSAGTWLFF,TGTGCCAGCAGCGCCGGGACGTGGCTGTTTTTT
TRBV19,TRBJ2-7,once,TRBD1,CATRLGPGTGNYEQYF,TGTGCCACCCGCTTAGGCCCCGGGACAGGGAACTACGAGCAGTACTTC
TRBV11-2,TRBJ2-1,.,.,CASSLGGLSEQFF,TGTGCCAGCAGCTTAGGTGGCCTGTCCGAGCAGTTCTTC
TRBV7-6,TRBJ2-5,.,.,CASSQNRGRVQETQYF,TGTGCCAGCAGCCAGAACCGGGGAAGGGTCCAAGAGACCCAGTACTTC
TRBV19,TRBJ1-2,.,.,CASSIRGGAFGYTF,TGTGCCAGTAGTATAAGGGGTGGGGCCTTTGGCTACACCTTC